These T cell receptor beta chains were read from a single sample in a study of blood T cell repertoires in COVID-19. Sequencing was performed with immunoSEQ multiplex PCR; in TCRdb, only in-frame clones are kept and a portion is missing. The sample has around 270,000 clones; about 89% are singletons. The sequenced sample was peripheral blood. The receptors come from a man aged 35 to 55 with acute or convalescent COVID-19. Both conserved end residues are part of each CDR3. The D gene is left open where the match is weak. For some rows the clone size is stated as once, few or many, or as a class when expanded; others skip it.

clone size	D gene	V gene	J gene	CDR3 DNA	CDR3 protein
.	TRBD1	TRBV5-1	TRBJ1-3	TGCGCCAGCAGCCTCGGACAGGGATTTTACGGAAACACCATATATTTT	CASSLGQGFYGNTIYF
.	TRBD1	TRBV4-2	TRBJ1-2	TGTGCCAGCACAATTACGGGACAGAATACTAACTATGGCTACACCTTC	CASTITGQNTNYGYTF
.	.	TRBV15	TRBJ1-4	TGTGCCACCAGCAGAGATCAGGGGGAAAAACTGTTTTTT	CATSRDQGEKLFF
once	TRBD1	TRBV19	TRBJ2-7	TGTGCCAGTAGTGTGCCGGGACAGTCCTACGAGCAGTACTTC	CASSVPGQSYEQYF
.	TRBD1	TRBV9	TRBJ2-7	TGTGCCAGCAGCCCGGGACAGGGGGTCGACGAGCAGTACTTC	CASSPGQGVDEQYF
.	TRBD1	TRBV6-2/TRBV6-3	TRBJ1-2	TGTGCCAGCAGTTACTCAGGGGGCCGGGGCTATGGCTACACCTTC	CASSYSGGRGYGYTF
.	TRBD1	TRBV5-6	TRBJ1-4	TGTGCCAGCAGCTTACAGGGGAATGAAAAACTGTTTTTT	CASSLQGNEKLFF
.	.	TRBV11-1	TRBJ1-1	TGTGCCAGCAGCTTGTCAGGATTTGAAGCTTTCTTT	CASSLSGFEAFF
few	.	TRBV7-9	TRBJ2-7	TGTGCCAGCAGCTTATTGGGGGGATCCTACGAGCAGTACTTC	CASSLLGGSYEQYF
once	.	TRBV13	TRBJ1-2	TGTGCCAGCAGCTTACAAGGGCAGGGTTATGGCTACACCTTC	CASSLQGQGYGYTF
.	TRBD2	TRBV5-4	TRBJ2-7	TGTGCCAGCAGCATCGGACTAGCGGGGAATGAGCAGTACTTC	CASSIGLAGNEQYF
.	TRBD1	TRBV29-1	TRBJ1-1	TGCAGCCCTACCGCACAGGGGGCTCGAAGCACTGAAGCTTTCTTT	CSPTAQGARSTEAFF
.	.	TRBV9	TRBJ2-2	TGTGCCAGCAGCCTAGGAGGGGGCACCGGGGAGCTGTTTTTT	CASSLGGGTGELFF
.	TRBD1	TRBV15	TRBJ1-2	TGTGCCACCTCCACGGGGGGGACAGGGGGCGATGGCTACACCTTC	CATSTGGTGGDGYTF
.	TRBD1	TRBV15	TRBJ2-1	TGTGCCACCAGCAAAATGGGACAGGGGACTAATGAGCAGTTCTTC	CATSKMGQGTNEQFF
.	.	TRBV5-1	TRBJ1-6	TGCGCCAGCAGCTCGGGGGAACCACCCCTCCACTTT	CASSSGEPPLHF
.	.	TRBV3-1/TRBV3-2	TRBJ2-7	TGTGCCAGCAGCCATCAGGGGACCTACGAGCAGTACTTC	CASSHQGTYEQYF
.	TRBD2	TRBV6-2/TRBV6-3	TRBJ2-2	TGTGCCAGCAGTTACATGGCGGGGGGGCCTGGCGGGGAGCTGTTTTTT	CASSYMAGGPGGELFF
.	TRBD2	TRBV6-4	TRBJ2-2	TGTGCCAGCAGTGACTACCCGGGGGGGGCAGCCGGGGAGCTGTTTTTT	CASSDYPGGAAGELFF
.	.	TRBV4-1	TRBJ2-7	TGCGCCAGCAGCCCAGGGGGGCAACCTGGGGCAGTAGCATACGAGCAGTACTTC	CASSPGGQPGAVAYEQYF
.	.	TRBV2	TRBJ2-1	TGTGCCAGCAGTGAAGCCTACTACAATGAGCAGTTCTTC	CASSEAYYNEQFF
.	.	TRBV5-1	TRBJ2-7	TGCGCCAGCAGCTTAGAACCGGGTTTGGACTCCTACGAGCAGTACTTC	CASSLEPGLDSYEQYF